The rows below give T cell receptor beta chains drawn from one sample of a study of blood T cell repertoires in COVID-19. The data were produced by immunoSEQ multiplex PCR, yet TCRdb's version contains in-frame clones alone and is incomplete. The table lists approximately 150,000 clones, roughly 90% of them singletons, with around 1.3% in the top ten. What was sequenced was PBMCs or T cells enriched from blood (not recorded which). The origin of the receptors is a human donor with acute COVID-19. The donor label of this sample is uncertain. Both conserved end residues are part of each CDR3. Fields, in order: D gene, clone size, V gene, J gene, CDR3 DNA, CDR3 protein. A D gene is named only where the DNA matches it firmly. Not all rows give a size; the values are once, few, many and, for expanded clones, a class.

NA	NA	TRBV20-1	TRBJ1-1	TGCAGTGCTAGTCCGATCGGGGACACTGAAGCTTTCTTT	CSASPIGDTEAFF
NA	NA	TRBV5-4	TRBJ2-3	TGTGCCAGCAGCGCGGCATCAGGCACAGATACGCAGTATTTT	CASSAASGTDTQYF
NA	NA	TRBV4-3	TRBJ2-1	TGCGCCAGCAGCCAAGTCCAGGGGTTCCCTGACAATGAGCAGTTCTTC	CASSQVQGFPDNEQFF
TRBD1	few	TRBV30	TRBJ1-1	TGTGCCTGGAGGGGACAGGGGGCTGAAGCTTTCTTT	CAWRGQGAEAFF
NA	NA	TRBV7-3	TRBJ1-1	TGTGCCAGCAGTGGATCTGGGGGGGACACTGAAGCTTTCTTT	CASSGSGGDTEAFF
NA	NA	TRBV6-2/TRBV6-3	TRBJ2-7	TGTGCCAGCAGTCTCCCCGGGAAGGGGCAGTACTTC	CASSLPGKGQYF
NA	NA	TRBV7-2	TRBJ1-2	TGTGCCAGCAGCCAAACGGGGGTTGACTATGGCTACACCTTC	CASSQTGVDYGYTF
TRBD2	NA	TRBV5-1	TRBJ2-2	TGCGCCAGCAGCTTTCAGAGCGGGGGCCACACCGGGGAGCTGTTTTTT	CASSFQSGGHTGELFF
TRBD1	NA	TRBV29-1	TRBJ1-2	TGCAGCGTTTCGGACAGGGTGGCAGGCTACACCTTC	CSVSDRVAGYTF
TRBD1	NA	TRBV6-5	TRBJ2-1	TGTGCCAGCAGCGGACAGGGTAGGCATGAGCAGTTCTTC	CASSGQGRHEQFF
TRBD1	NA	TRBV11-2	TRBJ2-7	TGTGCCAGCCGGGCCCTGACAGGGGGCCGCTCCTACGAGCAGTACTTC	CASRALTGGRSYEQYF
NA	NA	TRBV9	TRBJ1-1	TGTGCCAGCAGCGCCGACGGGGGGAGGAACACTGAAGCTTTCTTT	CASSADGGRNTEAFF
TRBD2	NA	TRBV6-5	TRBJ2-7	TGTGCCAGCAGTTCACGACCTAGCGGGGGGAAGAACGAGCAGTACTTC	CASSSRPSGGKNEQYF
NA	once	TRBV6-6	TRBJ1-2	TGTGCCAGCAGTTACTCTGAAGAGGCAATTAACTATGGCTACACCTTC	CASSYSEEAINYGYTF
NA	NA	TRBV9	TRBJ1-6	TGTGCCAGCAGCCCCCAGGAAAATTCACCCCTCCACTTT	CASSPQENSPLHF
TRBD1	NA	TRBV6-5	TRBJ2-7	TGTGCCAGCAGTATGAGGACAGGGTACGAGCAGTACTTC	CASSMRTGYEQYF
NA	NA	TRBV19	TRBJ2-6	TGTGCCAGTAGTCCCGGAAGGGGGGGGGACTCTGGGGCCAACGTCCTGACTTTC	CASSPGRGGDSGANVLTF
NA	NA	TRBV4-1	TRBJ2-5	TGCGCCAGCAGCCCCAGACTATTTCAAGAGACCCAGTACTTC	CASSPRLFQETQYF
NA	NA	TRBV5-6	TRBJ1-1	TGTGCCAGCACCCTTAGGGCGGGGCAAGAAGAAGCTTTCTTT	CASTLRAGQEEAFF